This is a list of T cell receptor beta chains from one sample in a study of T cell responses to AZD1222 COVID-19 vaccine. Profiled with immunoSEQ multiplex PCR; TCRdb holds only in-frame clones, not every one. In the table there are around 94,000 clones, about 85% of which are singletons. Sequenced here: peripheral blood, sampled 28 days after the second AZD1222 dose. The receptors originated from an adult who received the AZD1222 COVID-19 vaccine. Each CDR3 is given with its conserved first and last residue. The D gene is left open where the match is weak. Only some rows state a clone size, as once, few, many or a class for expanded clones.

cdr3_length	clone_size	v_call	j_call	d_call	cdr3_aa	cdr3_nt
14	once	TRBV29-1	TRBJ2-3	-	CSVKYRPSTDTQYF	TGCAGCGTTAAGTACAGACCTAGCACAGATACGCAGTATTTT
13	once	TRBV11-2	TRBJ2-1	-	CASSTTGRNEQFF	TGTGCCAGCAGCACTACAGGGCGCAATGAGCAGTTCTTC
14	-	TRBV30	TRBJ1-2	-	CAWSALDKGYGYTF	TGTGCCTGGAGCGCCTTGGACAAGGGCTATGGCTACACCTTC
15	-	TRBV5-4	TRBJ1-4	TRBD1	CASSATGGVREKLFF	TGTGCCAGCAGCGCCACAGGGGGGGTGAGGGAAAAACTGTTTTTT
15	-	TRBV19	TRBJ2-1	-	CATATPGEIYNEQFF	TGTGCCACCGCGACGCCGGGGGAAATCTACAATGAGCAGTTCTTC
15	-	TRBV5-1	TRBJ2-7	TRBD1	CASSFSPGGAYEQYF	TGCGCCAGCAGTTTCTCCCCAGGGGGCGCCTACGAGCAGTACTTC
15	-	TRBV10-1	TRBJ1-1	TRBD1	CASSPTGTVNTEAFF	TGCGCCAGCAGTCCGACAGGGACCGTGAACACTGAAGCTTTCTTT
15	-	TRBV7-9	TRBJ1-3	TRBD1	CASSPRDRVGNTIYF	TGTGCCAGCAGCCCAAGAGACAGGGTTGGAAACACCATATATTTT
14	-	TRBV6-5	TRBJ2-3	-	CASSYGGERNTQYF	TGTGCCAGCAGTTACGGAGGGGAAAGGAATACGCAGTATTTT
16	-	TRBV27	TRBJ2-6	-	CASSLWGSSGANVLTF	TGTGCCAGCAGTTTATGGGGCAGCTCTGGGGCCAACGTCCTGACTTTC
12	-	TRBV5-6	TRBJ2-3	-	CASSLTDLVPYF	TGTGCCAGCAGCTTGACGGACCTTGTCCCGTATTTT
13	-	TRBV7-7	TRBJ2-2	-	CASSSGTSGELFF	TGTGCTAGCAGCTCCGGGACATCCGGGGAGCTGTTTTTT
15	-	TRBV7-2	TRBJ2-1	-	CASREEGPIRGEQFF	TGTGCCAGCAGGGAAGAAGGGCCTATAAGAGGTGAGCAGTTCTTC
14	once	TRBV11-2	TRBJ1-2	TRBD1	CASSRQGVDYGYTF	TGTGCCAGCAGCCGGCAGGGGGTGGACTATGGCTACACCTTC
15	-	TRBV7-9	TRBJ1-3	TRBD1	CASSLLTGMGNTIYF	TGTGCCAGCAGCCTATTGACAGGGATGGGAAACACCATATATTTT
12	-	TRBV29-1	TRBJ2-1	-	CSAMAGNNEQFF	TGCAGCGCGATGGCGGGGAACAATGAGCAGTTCTTC
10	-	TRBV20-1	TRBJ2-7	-	CSPSVLRQNF	TGCAGTCCGAGTGTCTTGAGGCAGAACTTC
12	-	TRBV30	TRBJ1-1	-	CACDYLGPEAFF	TGTGCCTGTGACTACCTAGGGCCTGAAGCTTTCTTT
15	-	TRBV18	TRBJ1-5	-	CASSPTSRGEQPQHF	TGTGCCAGCTCACCAACGTCAAGGGGGGAACAGCCCCAGCATTTT
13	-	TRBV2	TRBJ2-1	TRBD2	CASSEASLAGRFF	TGTGCCAGCAGTGAAGCAAGTTTAGCGGGGCGATTCTTC
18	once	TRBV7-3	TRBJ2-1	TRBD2	CASSLRGLDAYSHNEQFF	TGTGCCAGCAGCTTAAGGGGACTAGATGCCTACTCCCACAATGAGCAGTTCTTC
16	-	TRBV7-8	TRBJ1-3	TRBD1	CASSLDPTRGYNTIYF	TGTGCCAGCAGCTTAGACCCAACCAGGGGGTACAACACCATATATTTT
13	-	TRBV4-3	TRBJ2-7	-	CASSQGTGYEQYF	TGCGCCAGCAGCCAGGGGACGGGATACGAGCAGTACTTC
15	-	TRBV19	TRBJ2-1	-	CASSIAPPAGDEQFF	TGTGCCAGTAGTATAGCCCCACCGGCAGGGGATGAGCAGTTCTTC
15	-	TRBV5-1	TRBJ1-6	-	CASSLESMADSPLHF	TGCGCCAGCAGCTTGGAATCGATGGCGGATTCACCCCTCCACTTT
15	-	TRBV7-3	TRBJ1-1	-	CASSLLGGLNTEAFF	TGTGCCAGCAGCTTATTAGGGGGATTGAACACTGAAGCTTTCTTT
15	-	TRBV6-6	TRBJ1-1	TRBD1	CASSTPRTGGTEAFF	TGTGCCAGCAGCACCCCGCGGACAGGGGGCACTGAAGCTTTCTTT
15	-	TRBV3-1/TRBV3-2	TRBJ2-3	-	CASSQDPTPTDTQYF	TGTGCCAGCAGCCAAGACCCTACACCCACAGATACGCAGTATTTT
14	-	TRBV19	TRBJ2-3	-	CASSIWGPTDTQYF	TGTGCCAGTAGTATCTGGGGCCCCACAGATACGCAGTATTTT
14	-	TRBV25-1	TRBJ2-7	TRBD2	CASSRGTSSYEQYF	TGTGCCAGCAGCCGGGGGACTAGCTCCTACGAGCAGTACTTC
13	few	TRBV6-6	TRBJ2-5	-	CASSYRLRETQYF	TGTGCCAGCAGTTACAGACTTAGGGAGACCCAGTACTTC
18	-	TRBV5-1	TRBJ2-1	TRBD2	CASSFTPQAGGDYNEQFF	TGCGCCAGCAGCTTCACACCCCAAGCGGGGGGCGATTACAATGAGCAGTTCTTC
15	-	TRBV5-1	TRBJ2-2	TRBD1	CASSSQGGTTGELFF	TGCGCCAGCAGCTCACAGGGGGGAACCACCGGGGAGCTGTTTTTT
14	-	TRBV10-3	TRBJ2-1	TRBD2	CAISEGTRGNEQFF	TGTGCCATCAGTGAGGGGACTAGGGGGAATGAGCAGTTCTTC
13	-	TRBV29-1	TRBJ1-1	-	CSVRDLENTEAFF	TGCAGCGTTAGGGATCTAGAGAACACTGAAGCTTTCTTT
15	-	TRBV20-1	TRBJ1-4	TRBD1	CSASHRGREHEKLFF	TGCAGTGCTAGTCACAGGGGGCGGGAACATGAAAAACTGTTTTTT
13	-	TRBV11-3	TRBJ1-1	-	CASSLDVMAEAFF	TGTGCCAGCAGCTTAGACGTGATGGCAGAAGCTTTCTTT
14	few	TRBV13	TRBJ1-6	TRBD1	CASSFGQGGSPLHF	TGTGCCAGCAGCTTTGGACAGGGTGGTTCACCCCTCCACTTT
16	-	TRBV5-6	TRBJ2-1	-	CASSLTISDPYNEQFF	TGTGCCAGCAGCTTAACCATTAGCGACCCCTACAATGAGCAGTTCTTC
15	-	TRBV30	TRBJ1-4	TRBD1	CAWRGQGASNEKLFF	TGTGCCTGGAGGGGACAGGGGGCGAGTAATGAAAAACTGTTTTTT
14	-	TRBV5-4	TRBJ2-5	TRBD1	CASSRQGAEETQYF	TGTGCCAGCAGCCGACAGGGGGCGGAAGAGACCCAGTACTTC
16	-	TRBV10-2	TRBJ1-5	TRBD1	CASSDQDRGWNQPQHF	TGCGCCAGCAGTGACCAAGACAGGGGATGGAATCAGCCCCAGCATTTT
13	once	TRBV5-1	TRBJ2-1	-	CASSLVGMNEQFF	TGCGCCAGCAGCTTGGTGGGAATGAATGAGCAGTTCTTC
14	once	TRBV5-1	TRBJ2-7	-	CASSLVAGSYEQYF	TGCGCCAGCAGCTTGGTTGCCGGCTCCTACGAGCAGTACTTC
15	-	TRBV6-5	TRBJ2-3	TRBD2	CASSSTGLATDTQYF	TGTGCCAGCAGTTCCACGGGACTAGCCACAGATACGCAGTATTTT
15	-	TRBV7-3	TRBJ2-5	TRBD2	CASSLTSGSGETQYF	TGTGCCAGCAGCTTAACTAGCGGGAGTGGGGAGACCCAGTACTTC
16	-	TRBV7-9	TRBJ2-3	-	CASSLRDLGAIDTQYF	TGTGCCAGCAGCTTAAGGGACCTGGGGGCTATAGATACGCAGTATTTT
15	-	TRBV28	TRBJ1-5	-	CASTPGGLWAQPQHF	TGTGCCAGCACCCCGGGGGGACTTTGGGCTCAGCCCCAGCATTTT